These 26 T cell receptor beta chains originate from one sample sequenced in a study of cytomegalovirus exposure and HLA in healthy donors. The data were produced by immunoSEQ multiplex PCR, yet TCRdb's version contains in-frame clones alone and is incomplete. The sample holds about 200,000 clones, approximately 82% seen once. Input material: PBMCs. These receptors were obtained from a woman aged 25 to 39 in good health and CMV-seropositive.

The rearrangement uses TRBV30 and TRBJ2-5, with unresolved D. The CDR3 is 12 residues long. The ends were cut back, 2 bases at V and 4 bases at J, with 8 bases in the middle. CDR1 is GTSNPN and CDR2 is SVGIG in the germline V gene (reference sequence). CDR3 in DNA: TGTGCCTGGAGTCGAGTTGGAGAGACCCAGTACTTC. Translation: CAWSRVGETQYF. The complete variable domain, with remaining parts taken from reference TRBV30 and TRBJ2-5, reads SQTIHQWPATLVQPVGSPLSLECTVEGTSNPNLYWYRQAAGRGLQLLFYSVGIGQISSEVPQNLSASRPQDRQFILSSKKLLLSDSGFYLCAWSRVGETQYFGPGTRLLVL.

The V call is TRBV4-1, the J call TRBJ1-4; D not certain. CDR3 size: 16 residues. Germline CDR1 reads MGHRA; CDR2 reads YSYEKL. Trimming left V 1 base short and J 3 bases short, with 12 bases between. The CDR3 region has the DNA TGCGCCAGCAGCCAAGGACGAGCTCGGGCTAATGAAAAACTGTTTTTT. Translating gives CASSQGRARANEKLFF.

The V gene is TRBV27, the J gene TRBJ1-2, with D unclear. Germline V gene data show CDR1 as MNHEY and CDR2 as SMNVEV (reference sequence). This CDR3 is 12 amino acids long. The ends were cut back, 9 bases at V and 8 bases at J, with 16 bases in the middle. This CDR3 is CASKQPPGGYTF. Here the CDR3 DNA reads TGTGCCAGTAAACAGCCTCCGGGGGGCTACACCTTC.

The chain employs TRBV28 and TRBJ2-1; 12 nucleotides align to TRBD2. The germline V gene has CDR1 MDHEN and CDR2 SYDVKM. This CDR3 spans 17 amino acids. Trimming cost V 5 bases and J 6 bases; bases outside gene matches: 11. The CDR3 DNA reads as TGTGCCAGCAGTCTCGGCATCGGACTAGCGGGGACCAATGAGCAGTTCTTC. Encoded protein: CASSLGIGLAGTNEQFF.

The rearrangement links TRBV7-8 to TRBJ2-1; 8 positions agree with TRBD1. V lost 6 bases and J lost 7; bases outside the gene matches: 11. This CDR3 has 15 residues. Germline CDR1 SGHVS, CDR2 FQNEAQ. The CDR3 sequence: CASRPTGARENEQFF. In DNA, the CDR3 is TGTGCCAGCAGACCGACAGGGGCGAGAGAGAATGAGCAGTTCTTC.

This chain links TRBV7-9 with TRBJ2-3; no reliable D call. Trimming pared 7 bases from V and 0 bases from J, leaving 11 bases between. The CDR3 spans 14 residues. The germline gives CDR1 SEHNR, CDR2 FQNEAQ (reference sequence). CDR3 sequence reads: CASTTPTSTDTQYF. The DNA for the CDR3 is TGTGCCAGCACCACCCCCACTAGCACAGATACGCAGTATTTT.

The chain employs TRBV27 and TRBJ2-7, with 8 bases matching TRBD2. Germline CDR1 and CDR2: MNHEY and SMNVEV (reference sequence). The V and J ends lost 7 bases and 0 bases, in that order; junction bases with no gene match: 8. The CDR3 covers 15 residues. Written as DNA, the CDR3 is TGTGCCAGCAACCCTGACGGGAGGGCCTCCTACGAGCAGTACTTC. Protein product: CASNPDGRASYEQYF.

Here the CDR3 reads CASSVQTLNTEAFF. The CDR3 bases are TGTGCCAGCAGCGTACAGACGTTGAACACTGAAGCTTTCTTT. This chain uses TRBV7-2 with TRBJ1-1, with D uncertain. This CDR3 region has 14 residues. The germline V and J ends were trimmed by 5 bases and 0 bases, with 10 bases remaining between them. Germline assignment: CDR1 SGHTA and CDR2 FQGNSA. Combining the CDR3 with reference TRBV7-2 and TRBJ1-1 gives the whole variable domain GAGVSQSPSNKVTEKGKDVELRCDPISGHTALYWYRQSLGQGLEFLIYFQGNSAPDKSGLPSDRFSAERTGGSVSTLTIQRTQQEDSAVYLCASSVQTLNTEAFFGQGTRLTVV.

This clone was seen once. The chain couples TRBV7-2 to TRBJ1-5; weak D call: TRBD1 (5 bases). The germline V gene has CDR1 SGHTA and CDR2 FQGNSA. This CDR3 contains 15 residues. V was shortened by 5 bases and J by 3 bases, with 14 bases between the two germline ends. CDR3 DNA sequence: TGTGCCAGCAGCAGGGCCTGGGGGGACAATCAGCCCCAGCATTTT. This gives the protein CASSRAWGDNQPQHF.

V usage is TRBV5-4 and J usage is TRBJ1-1; D gene uncertain. CDR3 length: 14 residues. Trimming pared 8 bases from V and 4 bases from J, leaving 18 bases between. Per germline, CDR1 SGHNT and CDR2 YYREEE (reference sequence). In DNA, the CDR3 is TGTGCCAGTATGGATTCGTTAAGGAGCACTGAAGCTTTCTTT. Protein: CASMDSLRSTEAFF.

This sequence joins TRBV6-6 and TRBJ1-4, with TRBD1 as a possible D gene (6 bases). CDR1 and CDR2 (germline): MNHNY, SVGAGI (reference sequence). With 2 bases removed from V and 8 bases from J, the gap between germline ends came to 12 bases. The CDR3 is made up of 14 amino acids. The CDR3 DNA is TGTGCCAGCAGTTACAGAGGGGGGGACGAAAAACTGTTTTTT. Translating it yields CASSYRGGDEKLFF.

This chain joins TRBV18 and TRBJ2-5, with TRBD2 as a possible D gene (6 bases). V gave up 2 bases and J gave up 4 bases, with 14 bases separating them. The CDR3 loop spans 15 amino acids. Germline CDR1 reads KGHSH; CDR2 reads LQKENI. Here the CDR3 DNA reads TGTGCCAGCTCACCAAGGCAGGGAGGAGGAGAGACCCAGTACTTC. It specifies CASSPRQGGGETQYF.

The chain employs TRBV7-9 and TRBJ2-7; TRBD2 matches 7 bases. V lost 5 bases, J lost 5 bases, and 9 bases stayed unmatched. There are 14 residues in the CDR3. The V gene's germline CDR1 is SEHNR and CDR2 FQNEAQ (reference sequence). CDR3 coding DNA: TGTGCCAGCAGCATCCCCGGACTAGGCCACGAGCAGTACTTC. Its protein product is CASSIPGLGHEQYF. Filled out from reference TRBV7-9 and TRBJ2-7, the complete variable domain reads DTGVSQNPRHKITKRGQNVTFRCDPISEHNRLYWYRQTLGQGPEFLTYFQNEAQLEKSRLLSDRFSAERPKGSFSTLEIQRTEQGDSAMYLCASSIPGLGHEQYFGPGTRLTVT.

The V gene is TRBV11-2, the J gene TRBJ1-2, with a tentative D call TRBD1 (5 bases). Deletions cut 1 base from V and 7 bases from J, with 10 bases between. The CDR3 has 13 amino acids. CDR1 and CDR2 (germline): SGHAT, FQNNGV. The CDR3 DNA reads TGTGCCAGCAGCTTAGCAGGGTTGTTTGGCTACACCTTC. This sequence encodes CASSLAGLFGYTF.

The chain recombines TRBV25-1 with TRBJ2-5; 7 nucleotides align to TRBD2. The CDR3 is made up of 13 amino acids. V shed 4 bases, J shed 5 bases, and the junction held 4 bases outside the gene matches. The V gene's germline CDR1 is MGHDK and CDR2 SYGVNS. The chain's CDR3 is CASSGLGGETQYF. CDR3 DNA: TGTGCCAGCAGTGGCCTGGGGGGGGAGACCCAGTACTTC.

This chain connects TRBV19 to TRBJ2-7, with D tentatively TRBD2 (5 bases). CDR1 is LNHDA, CDR2 SQIVND, per germline (reference sequence). The CDR3 is made up of 11 amino acids. Trimming took off 10 bases at V and 3 bases at J, with 10 bases between the two ends. This CDR3 is CATGRGYEQYF. The CDR3 DNA reads TGTGCCACCGGACGGGGCTACGAGCAGTACTTC.

The V gene is TRBV19, the J gene TRBJ2-2; 9 bases map to TRBD2. CDR1 is LNHDA and CDR2 is SQIVND in the germline V gene (reference sequence). This CDR3 has 15 amino acids. V lost 7 bases to trimming and J lost 7 bases; unmatched junction nucleotides: 10. In DNA, the CDR3 is TGTGCCAGTACCCTGGCCCCAGCGGGAGGCGGGGAGCTGTTTTTT. This translates into CASTLAPAGGGELFF.

This clone was seen a handful of times. The gene calls are TRBV19 and TRBJ1-5; D is possibly TRBD1 (5 bases). Per the germline V gene, CDR1 is LNHDA and CDR2 is SQIVND (reference sequence). CDR3 length equals 13 residues. The V and J ends lost 4 bases and 5 bases respectively, with 9 bases between them. In DNA form, the CDR3 reads TGTGCCAGTAGTAGGGGAGGGGATCAGCCCCAGCATTTT. It yields the protein CASSRGGDQPQHF.

This clone is a singleton in its sample. The chain carries TRBV7-6 and TRBJ2-1; 9 bases agree with TRBD2. Germline values: CDR1 SGHVS, CDR2 FNYEAQ. Germline trimming cut 6 bases from V and 5 bases from J; bases unmatched to any gene: 5. The CDR3 totals 14 residues. CDR3 bases: TGTGCCAGCAGGTTGGCTAGCGGGGACAATGAGCAGTTCTTC. Its protein is CASRLASGDNEQFF.

This rearrangement joins TRBV5-6 to TRBJ2-7; 8 nucleotides match TRBD1. The CDR3 extends over 13 amino acids. Germline CDR1 and CDR2: SGHDT and YYEEEE. J gave up 8 bases and V 0 bases, and 4 bases lay outside the gene matches. CDR3 nucleotide sequence: TGTGCCAGCAGCTTGGTAGCAGGGGGCCAGCAGTACTTC. Translated: CASSLVAGGQQYF. Based on the CDR3 plus reference TRBV5-6 and TRBJ2-7, the full variable domain is DAGVTQSPTHLIKTRGQQVTLRCSPKSGHDTVSWYQQALGQGPQFIFQYYEEEERQRGNFPDRFSGHQFPNYSSELNVNALLLGDSALYLCASSLVAGGQQYFGPGTRLTVT.

V is TRBV5-1 and J is TRBJ2-1; 10 nucleotides align to TRBD1. The V and J ends lost 4 bases and 0 bases, in that order; junction bases with no gene match: 4. Germline-derived CDR1 and CDR2 are SGHRS and YFSETQ. The CDR3 runs 16 residues. In DNA, the CDR3 is TGCGCCAGCAGCAACCGGGACAGGGGCTCCTACAATGAGCAGTTCTTC. It is translated as CASSNRDRGSYNEQFF. Variable domain in full (rest from reference TRBV5-1 and TRBJ2-1): KAGVTQTPRYLIKTRGQQVTLSCSPISGHRSVSWYQQTPGQGLQFLFEYFSETQRNKGNFPGRFSGRQFSNSRSEMNVSTLELGDSALYLCASSNRDRGSYNEQFFGPGTRLTVL.

With regard to this clone: One end of the junction fails to match germline, which may point to a read error. The chain joins TRBV6-6 to TRBJ2-3, with D perhaps TRBD2 (5 bases). The length of the CDR3 is 13 residues. Per the germline V gene, CDR1 is MNHNY and CDR2 is SVGAGI (reference sequence). The CDR3, as DNA: TGCGGAACGGCGGGTTCTAGCACAGATACGCAGTATTTT. It translates to CGTAGSSTDTQYF.

V is TRBV4-1 and J is TRBJ1-1; D unresolved. Germline V gives CDR1 MGHRA, CDR2 YSYEKL. The V and J ends lost 4 bases and 10 bases respectively, with 10 bases between them. This CDR3 is built from 11 residues. CDR3 residues: CASSLPGPAFF. CDR3 sequence (DNA): TGCGCCAGCAGCCTCCCAGGTCCAGCTTTCTTT.

The chain carries TRBV7-8 and TRBJ2-1; 10 bases line up with TRBD2. The germline CDR1 and CDR2 sequences are SGHVS and FQNEAQ. Trimming removed 5 bases from V and 0 bases from J; junction bases left unmatched: 1. The CDR3 contains 15 residues. CDR3: CASSASGSSYNEQFF. The CDR3, as DNA: TGTGCCAGCAGCGCTAGCGGGAGCTCCTACAATGAGCAGTTCTTC.

CDR3 in amino acids: CASSSGLARETQYF. For the CDR3, the DNA is TGCGCCAGCAGCTCTGGACTAGCGCGGGAGACCCAGTACTTC. This chain joins TRBV5-1 and TRBJ2-5; 9 bases are a match to TRBD2. Germline-derived CDR1 and CDR2 are SGHRS and YFSETQ. V shed 3 bases, J shed 5 bases, and the junction held 5 bases outside the gene matches. The CDR3 is made up of 14 amino acids. The full variable domain, with the rest looked up from reference TRBV5-1 and TRBJ2-5, is KAGVTQTPRYLIKTRGQQVTLSCSPISGHRSVSWYQQTPGQGLQFLFEYFSETQRNKGNFPGRFSGRQFSNSRSEMNVSTLELGDSALYLCASSSGLARETQYFGPGTRLLVL.

The genes are TRBV6-1 and TRBJ2-1; 8 bases line up with TRBD1. The V gene's germline CDR1 is MNHNS and CDR2 SASEGT. The trim removed 7 bases at V and 6 bases at J, leaving 5 bases unmatched. CDR3 length: 13 residues. CDR3 amino acids: CASTLGQGNEQFF. CDR3 nucleotides: TGTGCCAGCACCCTAGGACAGGGCAATGAGCAGTTCTTC.